This TCR beta chain was captured by sequencing in a study of PD-1 blockade in classical Hodgkin lymphoma. Clones were sequenced by immunoSEQ multiplex PCR, and TCRdb holds only the in-frame ones, with some missing. The table includes around 60,000 clones, 91% detected once. V was trimmed by 0 bases and J by 7 bases, leaving 10 bases between them. The V gene's germline CDR1 is MNHEY and CDR2 SVGAGI. This CDR3 spans 14 amino acids. The time point denotes: cycle 4 day 1 (C4D1), after more than five weeks of nivolumab. Brentuximab vedotin exposure varied among the patients, all of whom had relapsed after autologous stem cell transplantation.

The V call is TRBV6-5, the J call TRBJ1-5; D remains ambiguous. The source is a human donor with classical Hodgkin lymphoma. The specimen was peripheral blood mononuclear cells (PBMCs), collected before the fourth cycle of nivolumab. CDR3 DNA: TGTGCCAGCAGTTACTCGATACGGGAACAGCCCCAGCATTTT. Its translation: CASSYSIREQPQHF.